The sequence of this T cell receptor (beta chain) was determined in a study of STAT3 mutations in large granular lymphocyte leukemia. Study-level points and caveats: Every T-LGLL patient had at least one immunodominant TCRbeta clonotype.

Germline values: CDR1 SGHRS, CDR2 YFSETQ. J was trimmed by 2 bases and V by 2 bases; bases with no gene match: 4. The CDR3 has 14 residues. Remarks on this clone: Its antigen remains unidentified.

TCRdb's table, derived via immunoSEQ multiplex PCR, lists solely in-frame clones and lacks some. This table holds 20,000 or so clones, roughly 90% found once. The sample consisted of peripheral blood mononuclear cells. The receptor's source is a man between 60 and 75 years old with T-cell large granular lymphocyte leukemia. Some clones in this sample may be carry-over from other donors' samples. V is TRBV5-1 and J is TRBJ2-7; TRBD2 matches 7 bases. Here the CDR3 DNA reads TGCGCCAGCAGCTTAGGGACTACGACCTACGAGCAGTACTTC. It is translated as CASSLGTTTYEQYF.